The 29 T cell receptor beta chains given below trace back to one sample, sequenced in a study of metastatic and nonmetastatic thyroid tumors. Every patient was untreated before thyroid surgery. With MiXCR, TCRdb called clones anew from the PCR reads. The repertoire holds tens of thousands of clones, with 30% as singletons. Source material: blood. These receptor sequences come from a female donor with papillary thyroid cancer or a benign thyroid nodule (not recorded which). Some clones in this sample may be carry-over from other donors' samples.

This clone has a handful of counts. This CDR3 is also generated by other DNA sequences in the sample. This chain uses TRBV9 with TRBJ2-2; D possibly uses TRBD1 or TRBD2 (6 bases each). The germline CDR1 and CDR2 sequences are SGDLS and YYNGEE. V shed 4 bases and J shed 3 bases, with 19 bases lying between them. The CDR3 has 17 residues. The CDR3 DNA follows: TGTGCCAGCAGCAATGAGGTGGGGGGCAGCTACACCGGGGAGCTGTTTTTT. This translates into CASSNEVGGSYTGELFF.

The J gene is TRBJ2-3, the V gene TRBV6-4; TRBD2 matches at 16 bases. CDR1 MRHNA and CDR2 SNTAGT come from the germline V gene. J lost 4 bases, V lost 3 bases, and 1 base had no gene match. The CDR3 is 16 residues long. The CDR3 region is CASSEGLAGGPDTQYF. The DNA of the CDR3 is TGTGCCAGCAGTGAGGGACTAGCGGGAGGGCCAGATACGCAGTATTTT.

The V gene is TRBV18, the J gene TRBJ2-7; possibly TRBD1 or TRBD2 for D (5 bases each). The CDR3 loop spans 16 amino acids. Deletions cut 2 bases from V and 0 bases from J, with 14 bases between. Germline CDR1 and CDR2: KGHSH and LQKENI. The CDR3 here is CASSPNLGTLSYEQYF. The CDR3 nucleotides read TGTGCCAGCTCACCAAATCTCGGGACCCTCTCCTACGAGCAGTACTTC. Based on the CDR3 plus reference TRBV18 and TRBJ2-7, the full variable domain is NAGVMQNPRHLVRRRGQEARLRCSPMKGHSHVYWYRQLPEEGLKFMVYLQKENIIDESGMPKERFSAEFPKEGPSILRIQQVVRGDSAAYFCASSPNLGTLSYEQYFGPGTRLTVT.

CDR3 sequence reads: CASRPWGLAGETTYEQYF. CDR3 DNA: TGTGCCAGCAGGCCATGGGGACTAGCGGGAGAAACCACCTACGAGCAGTACTTC. V is TRBV7-8 and J is TRBJ2-7, with TRBD2 matching 14 bases. Per the germline V gene, CDR1 is SGHVS and CDR2 is FQNEAQ. The V gene end was trimmed by 6 bases and the J gene end by 2 bases; junction bases not matched to a gene: 12. The CDR3 has 18 residues.

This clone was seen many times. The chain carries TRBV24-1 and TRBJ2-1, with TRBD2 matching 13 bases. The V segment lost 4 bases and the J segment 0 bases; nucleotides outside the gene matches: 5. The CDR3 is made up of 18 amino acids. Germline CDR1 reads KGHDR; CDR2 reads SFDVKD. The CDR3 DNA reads TGTGCCACCAGTGAATCCGGGACTAGCGGGGCCTCCTACAATGAGCAGTTCTTC. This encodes CATSESGTSGASYNEQFF.

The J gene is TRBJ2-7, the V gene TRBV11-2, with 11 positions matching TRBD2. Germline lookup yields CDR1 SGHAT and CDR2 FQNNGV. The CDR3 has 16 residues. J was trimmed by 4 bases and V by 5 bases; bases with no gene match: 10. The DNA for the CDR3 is TGTGCCAGCAGCCAAGTCGGGACTAGCGGTCAGTACGAGCAGTACTTC. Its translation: CASSQVGTSGQYEQYF.

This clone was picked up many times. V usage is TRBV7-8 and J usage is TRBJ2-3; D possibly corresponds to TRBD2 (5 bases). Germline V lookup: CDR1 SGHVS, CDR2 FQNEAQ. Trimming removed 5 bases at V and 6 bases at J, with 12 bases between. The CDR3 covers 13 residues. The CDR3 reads CASSPRGPDTQYF. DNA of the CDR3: TGTGCCAGCAGCCCGCGCGGGCCGGATACGCAGTATTTT.

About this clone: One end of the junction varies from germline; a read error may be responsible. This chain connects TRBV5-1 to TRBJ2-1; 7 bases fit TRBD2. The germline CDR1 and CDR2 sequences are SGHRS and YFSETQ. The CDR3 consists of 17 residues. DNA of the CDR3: TGCGCTAGCAGCTTGGTACTACCTAGCGGCACCTACAATGAGCAGTTCTTC. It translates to CASSLVLPSGTYNEQFF.

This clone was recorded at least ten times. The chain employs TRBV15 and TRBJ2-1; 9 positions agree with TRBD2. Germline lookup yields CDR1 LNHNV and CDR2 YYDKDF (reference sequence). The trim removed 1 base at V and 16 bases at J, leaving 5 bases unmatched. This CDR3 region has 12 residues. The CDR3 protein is CATSRGAGGSFF. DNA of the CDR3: TGTGCCACCAGCAGAGGCGCGGGAGGGTCTTTCTTC. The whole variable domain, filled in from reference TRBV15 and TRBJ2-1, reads DAMVIQNPRYQVTQFGKPVTLSCSQTLNHNVMYWYQQKSSQAPKLLFHYYDKDFNNEADTPDNFQSRRPNTSFCFLDIRSPGLGDTAMYLCATSRGAGGSFFGPGTRLTVL.

The CDR3 DNA reads as TGCGCCAGCAGCTTGGAGGGGGAGATCACCTACGAGCAGTACTTC. It yields the protein CASSLEGEITYEQYF. This sequence joins TRBV5-1 and TRBJ2-7, with a tentative D call TRBD1 (6 bases). Between the trimmed V and J ends, which lost 0 bases and 2 bases, there was a span of 12 bases. CDR3 length: 15 amino acids. CDR1 SGHRS and CDR2 YFSETQ come from the germline V gene.

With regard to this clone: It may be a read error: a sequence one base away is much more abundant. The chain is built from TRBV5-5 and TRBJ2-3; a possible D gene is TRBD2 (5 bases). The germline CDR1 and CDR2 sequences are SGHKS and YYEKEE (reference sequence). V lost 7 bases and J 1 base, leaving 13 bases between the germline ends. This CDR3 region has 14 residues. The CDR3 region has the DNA TGTGCCAGCTGCGGGCAGCTGTGCACAGATACGCAGTATTTT. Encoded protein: CASCGQLCTDTQYF.

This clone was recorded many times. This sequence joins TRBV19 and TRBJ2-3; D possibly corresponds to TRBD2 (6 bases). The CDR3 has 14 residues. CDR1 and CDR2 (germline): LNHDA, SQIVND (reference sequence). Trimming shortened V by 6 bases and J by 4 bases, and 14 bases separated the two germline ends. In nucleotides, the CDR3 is TGTGCCAGTAGCACTGGGGGGAGATCAGATACGCAGTATTTT. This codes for CASSTGGRSDTQYF.

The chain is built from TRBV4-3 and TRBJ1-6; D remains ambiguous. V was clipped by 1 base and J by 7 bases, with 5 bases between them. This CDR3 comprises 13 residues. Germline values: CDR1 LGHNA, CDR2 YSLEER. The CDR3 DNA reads TGCGCCAGCAGCCAAGGGTACAATTCACCCCTCCACTTT. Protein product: CASSQGYNSPLHF.

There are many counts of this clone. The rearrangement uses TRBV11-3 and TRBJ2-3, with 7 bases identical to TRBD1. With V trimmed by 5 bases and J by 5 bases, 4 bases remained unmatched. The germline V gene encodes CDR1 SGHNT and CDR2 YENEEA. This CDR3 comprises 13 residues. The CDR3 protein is CASSGRTGDTQYF. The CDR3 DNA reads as TGTGCCAGCAGCGGAAGGACAGGAGATACGCAGTATTTT.

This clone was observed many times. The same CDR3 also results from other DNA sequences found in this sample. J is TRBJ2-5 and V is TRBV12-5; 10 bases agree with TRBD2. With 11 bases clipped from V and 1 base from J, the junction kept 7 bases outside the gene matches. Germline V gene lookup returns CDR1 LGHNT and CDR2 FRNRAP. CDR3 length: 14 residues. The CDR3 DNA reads TGTGCTGGGAGACTAGCGGGTTTCCAAGAGACCCAGTACTTC. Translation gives CAGRLAGFQETQYF.

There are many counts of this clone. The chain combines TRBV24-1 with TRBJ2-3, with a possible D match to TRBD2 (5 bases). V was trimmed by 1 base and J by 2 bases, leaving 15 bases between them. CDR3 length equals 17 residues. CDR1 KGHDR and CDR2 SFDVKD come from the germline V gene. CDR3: CATSDFGRSGNTDTQYF. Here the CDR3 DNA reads TGTGCCACCAGTGATTTTGGTCGCAGCGGAAACACAGATACGCAGTATTTT.

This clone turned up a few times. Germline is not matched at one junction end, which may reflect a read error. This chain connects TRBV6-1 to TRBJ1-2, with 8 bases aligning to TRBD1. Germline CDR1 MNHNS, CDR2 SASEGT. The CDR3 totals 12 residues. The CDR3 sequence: CTSTQGAGGYTF. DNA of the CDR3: TGTACCAGCACTCAGGGGGCGGGTGGCTACACCTTC.

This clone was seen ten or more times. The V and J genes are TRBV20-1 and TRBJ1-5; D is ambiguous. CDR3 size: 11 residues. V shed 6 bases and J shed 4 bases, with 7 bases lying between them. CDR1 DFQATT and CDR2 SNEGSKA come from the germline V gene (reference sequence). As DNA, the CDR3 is TGCAGTGCCCCTCGTAATCAGCCCCAGCATTTT. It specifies CSAPRNQPQHF.

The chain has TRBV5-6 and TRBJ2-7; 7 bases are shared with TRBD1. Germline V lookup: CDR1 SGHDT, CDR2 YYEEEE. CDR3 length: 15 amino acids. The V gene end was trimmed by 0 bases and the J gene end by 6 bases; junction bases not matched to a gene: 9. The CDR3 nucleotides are TGTGCCAGCAGCTTGGCCATAGGACAGGAGCTCGAGCAGTACTTC. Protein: CASSLAIGQELEQYF.

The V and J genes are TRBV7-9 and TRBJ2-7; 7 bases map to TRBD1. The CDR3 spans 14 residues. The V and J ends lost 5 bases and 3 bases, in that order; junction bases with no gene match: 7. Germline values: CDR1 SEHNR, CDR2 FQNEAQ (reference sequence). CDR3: CASSIPGQNYEQYF. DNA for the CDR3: TGTGCCAGCAGCATACCGGGACAGAACTACGAGCAGTACTTC.

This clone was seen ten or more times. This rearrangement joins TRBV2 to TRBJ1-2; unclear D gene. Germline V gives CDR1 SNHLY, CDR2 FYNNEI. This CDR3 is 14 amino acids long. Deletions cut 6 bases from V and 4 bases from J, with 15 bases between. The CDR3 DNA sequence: TGTGCCAGCAGGGGAATGTCGCTCGGCTATGGCTACACCTTC. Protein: CASRGMSLGYGYTF. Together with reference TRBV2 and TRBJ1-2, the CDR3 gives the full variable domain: EPEVTQTPSHQVTQMGQEVILRCVPISNHLYFYWYRQILGQKVEFLVSFYNNEISEKSEIFDDQFSVERPDGSNFTLKIRSTKLEDSAMYFCASRGMSLGYGYTFGSGTRLTVV.

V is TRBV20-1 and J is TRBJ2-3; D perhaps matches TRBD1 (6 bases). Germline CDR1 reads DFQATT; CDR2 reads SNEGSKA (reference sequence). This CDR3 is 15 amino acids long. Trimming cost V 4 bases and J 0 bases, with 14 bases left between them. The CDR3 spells CSATRQATSTDTQYF. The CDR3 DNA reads TGCAGTGCTACCCGACAGGCTACTAGCACAGATACGCAGTATTTT.

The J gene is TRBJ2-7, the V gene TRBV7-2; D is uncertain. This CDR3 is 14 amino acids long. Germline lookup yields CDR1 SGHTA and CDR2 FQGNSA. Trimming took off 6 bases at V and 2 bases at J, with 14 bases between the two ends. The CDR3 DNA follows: TGTGCCAGCAGGAGGCAGGTGGTCCCCTACGAGCAGTACTTC. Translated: CASRRQVVPYEQYF. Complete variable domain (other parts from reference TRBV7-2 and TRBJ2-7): GAGVSQSPSNKVTEKGKDVELRCDPISGHTALYWYRQSLGQGLEFLIYFQGNSAPDKSGLPSDRFSAERTGGSVSTLTIQRTQQEDSAVYLCASRRQVVPYEQYFGPGTRLTVT.

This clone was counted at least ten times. CDR3 DNA sequence: TGTGCCAGCTCACCATCCGGGCAAGAGACCCAGTACTTC. This codes for CASSPSGQETQYF. This rearrangement joins TRBV18 to TRBJ2-5; D is ambiguous. V shed 2 bases and J shed 2 bases, with 6 bases lying between them. In germline, CDR1 is KGHSH, CDR2 LQKENI. This CDR3 has 13 amino acids.

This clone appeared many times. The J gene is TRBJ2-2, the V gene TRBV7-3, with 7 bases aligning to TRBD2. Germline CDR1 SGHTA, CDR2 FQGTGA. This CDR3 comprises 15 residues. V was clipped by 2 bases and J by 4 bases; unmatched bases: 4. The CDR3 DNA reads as TGTGCCAGCAGCTTAGGGACTACTTCCACCGGGGAGCTGTTTTTT. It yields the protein CASSLGTTSTGELFF.

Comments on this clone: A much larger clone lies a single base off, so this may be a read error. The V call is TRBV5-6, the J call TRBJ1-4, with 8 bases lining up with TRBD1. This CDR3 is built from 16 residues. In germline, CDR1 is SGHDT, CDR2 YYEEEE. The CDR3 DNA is TGTGCCAGCAGCTGGACAGGGACGGCAACTTATGAAAAACTGTTTTTT. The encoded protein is CASSWTGTATYEKLFF.

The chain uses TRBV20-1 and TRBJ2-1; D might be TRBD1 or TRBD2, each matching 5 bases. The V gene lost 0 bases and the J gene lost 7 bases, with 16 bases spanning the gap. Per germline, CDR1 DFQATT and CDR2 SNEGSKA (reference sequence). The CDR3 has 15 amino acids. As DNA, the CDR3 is TGCAGTGCTAGAGATCCTCGTGGGGGTAAGAATGAGCAGTTCTTC. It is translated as CSARDPRGGKNEQFF.

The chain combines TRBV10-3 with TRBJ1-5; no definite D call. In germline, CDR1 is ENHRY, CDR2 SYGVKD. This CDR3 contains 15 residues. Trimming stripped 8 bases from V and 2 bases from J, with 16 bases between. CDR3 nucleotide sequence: TGTGCCATCCGGGGAGAAAGTGAGGGCAATCAGCCCCAGCATTTT. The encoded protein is CAIRGESEGNQPQHF.

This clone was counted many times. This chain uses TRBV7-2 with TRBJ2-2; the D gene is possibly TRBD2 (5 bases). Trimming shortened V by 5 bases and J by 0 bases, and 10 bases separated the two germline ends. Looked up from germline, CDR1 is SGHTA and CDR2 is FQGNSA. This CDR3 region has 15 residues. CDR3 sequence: CASSPDGTNTGELFF. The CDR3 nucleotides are TGTGCCAGCAGCCCCGACGGGACGAACACCGGGGAGCTGTTTTTT.